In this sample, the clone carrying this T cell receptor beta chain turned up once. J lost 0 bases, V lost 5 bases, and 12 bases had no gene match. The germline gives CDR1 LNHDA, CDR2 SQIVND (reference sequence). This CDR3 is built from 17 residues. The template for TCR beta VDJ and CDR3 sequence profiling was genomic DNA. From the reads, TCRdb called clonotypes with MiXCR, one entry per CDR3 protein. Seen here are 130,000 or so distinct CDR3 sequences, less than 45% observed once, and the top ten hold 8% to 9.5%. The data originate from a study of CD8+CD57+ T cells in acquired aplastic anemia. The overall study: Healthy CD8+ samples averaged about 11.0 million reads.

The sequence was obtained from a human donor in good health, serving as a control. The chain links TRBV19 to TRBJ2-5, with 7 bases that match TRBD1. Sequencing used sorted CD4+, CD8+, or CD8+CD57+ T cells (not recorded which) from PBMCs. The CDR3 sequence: CASSRRPGQAYQETQYF. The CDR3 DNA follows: TGTGCCAGTAGTCGGCGCCCCGGACAGGCGTACCAAGAGACCCAGTACTTC.